Below, 30 T cell receptor beta chains from the same sample are listed, as sequenced in a study of shared clonotypes between healthy human individuals. Assay used: immunoSEQ multiplex PCR; TCRdb lists only in-frame clones, some missing. The sample contains about 2.4 million clones, roughly 93% of which appear only once. Sequenced: naive CD4+ T cells from PBMCs. Subset of the sample: CD45RA+ positively selected. All receptors derive from a man younger than 35 in good health. Some clones in this sample may be carry-over from other donors' samples.

In its sample, this clone was seen once. The chain links TRBV2 to TRBJ2-5; TRBD2 is a possible D gene (5 bases). The V end lost 8 bases, the J end lost 3 bases, and 19 bases lay between the germline ends. Germline CDR1 reads SNHLY; CDR2 reads FYNNEI. This CDR3 comprises 15 residues. The DNA of the CDR3 is TGTGCCAGCCAACCAAATAGAGGGTCGGAAGAGACCCAGTACTTC. Protein product: CASQPNRGSEETQYF.

This clone was seen only once. The chain recombines TRBV18 with TRBJ2-3, with D perhaps TRBD1 (5 bases). Germline values: CDR1 KGHSH, CDR2 LQKENI. The germline V and J ends were trimmed by 4 bases and 6 bases, with 17 bases remaining between them. The CDR3 extends over 15 amino acids. The CDR3: CASSLNLQGVDTQYF. CDR3 in DNA: TGTGCCAGCTCACTCAACCTTCAAGGGGTGGATACGCAGTATTTT.

The rearrangement uses TRBV7-3 and TRBJ2-5, with a weak D call TRBD2 (6 bases). Trimming took 5 bases from V and 2 from J, leaving 15 bases between them. The CDR3 covers 15 residues. Germline loops: CDR1 SGHTA, CDR2 FQGTGA. The chain's CDR3 is CASSLGLWGQETQYF. In DNA, the CDR3 is TGTGCCAGCAGCCTGGGACTTTGGGGGCAAGAGACCCAGTACTTC.

This rearrangement joins TRBV30 to TRBJ1-1; D is ambiguous. Germline CDR1 GTSNPN, CDR2 SVGIG (reference sequence). Trimming removed 3 bases from V and 5 bases from J, with 7 bases in between. The CDR3 has 11 residues. DNA for the CDR3: TGTGCCTGGAGGGCCCGGACTGAAGCTTTCTTT. Its protein product is CAWRARTEAFF.

This chain links TRBV9 with TRBJ2-7; 10 nucleotides align to TRBD2. This CDR3 has 15 residues. Per germline, CDR1 SGDLS and CDR2 YYNGEE. The V gene end was trimmed by 4 bases and the J gene end by 1 base; junction bases not matched to a gene: 5. Written as DNA, the CDR3 is TGTGCCAGCAGCCTCGGGACTAGCGCGTCCTACGAGCAGTACTTC. Translated, it gives CASSLGTSASYEQYF.

The chain carries TRBV29-1 and TRBJ2-3; weak D call: TRBD2 (6 bases). Germline loops: CDR1 SQVTM, CDR2 ANQGSEA. V was clipped by 6 bases and J by 2 bases, with 18 bases between them. The CDR3 extends over 15 amino acids. In DNA, the CDR3 is TGCAGCGTCCCGGGGCAGCGGAGGGCCACAGATACGCAGTATTTT. Protein product: CSVPGQRRATDTQYF.

The V gene is TRBV5-1, the J gene TRBJ2-5; D may be TRBD2 (6 bases). The V gene lost 6 bases and the J gene lost 2 bases, with 14 bases spanning the gap. Germline V lookup: CDR1 SGHRS, CDR2 YFSETQ. This CDR3 is 14 amino acids long. The CDR3 protein is CASTSGTLQETQYF. The DNA of the CDR3 is TGCGCCAGCACGTCCGGGACTTTACAAGAGACCCAGTACTTC.

This clone was picked up one time. The V call is TRBV27, the J call TRBJ1-2; the match to TRBD1 covers 7 bases. CDR1 is MNHEY and CDR2 is SMNVEV in the germline V gene (reference sequence). The CDR3 totals 13 residues. V was clipped by 8 bases and J by 4 bases; unmatched bases: 7. The CDR3 coding sequence is TGTGCCAGCGCCAGACAGGGTGGCTATGGCTACACCTTC. Protein sequence: CASARQGGYGYTF.

The chain employs TRBV9 and TRBJ2-3, with D perhaps matching TRBD2 (5 bases). V was pared by 3 bases and J by 0 bases, with 14 bases between. The CDR3 consists of 16 residues. The V gene's germline CDR1 is SGDLS and CDR2 YYNGEE. The CDR3 sequence is CASSGQLAPSTDTQYF. CDR3 nucleotide sequence: TGTGCCAGCAGCGGCCAATTAGCGCCAAGCACAGATACGCAGTATTTT.

The rearrangement uses TRBV18 and TRBJ2-6; unclear D gene. Trimming took off 2 bases at V and 1 base at J, with 12 bases between the two ends. CDR1 KGHSH and CDR2 LQKENI come from the germline V gene. This CDR3 is built from 17 residues. The CDR3 nucleotides read TGTGCCAGCTCACCAATTTCTGGGCCTTCTGGGGCCAACGTCCTGACTTTC. This sequence encodes CASSPISGPSGANVLTF.

The chain has TRBV6-6 and TRBJ2-1; TRBD1 matches 8 bases. The germline V gene encodes CDR1 MNHNY and CDR2 SVGAGI (reference sequence). The CDR3 extends over 15 amino acids. The J segment lost 2 bases and the V segment lost 6 bases, leaving 6 bases of the junction unmatched. The CDR3 DNA is TGTGCCAGCAGCAGTAGGGACAGGACCTACAATGAGCAGTTCTTC. Its translation is CASSSRDRTYNEQFF.

The rearrangement links TRBV6-1 to TRBJ2-1, with D possibly being TRBD2 (5 bases). This CDR3 spans 16 amino acids. Germline V gene lookup returns CDR1 MNHNS and CDR2 SASEGT. Trimming cost V 4 bases and J 0 bases, with 13 bases left between them. The CDR3 bases are TGTGCCAGCAGTGCAGGACGGGGAAGCTCCTACAATGAGCAGTTCTTC. This translates into CASSAGRGSSYNEQFF.

The chain uses TRBV19 and TRBJ2-7; D may be TRBD1 (6 bases). CDR1 and CDR2 (germline): LNHDA, SQIVND (reference sequence). The ends were cut back, 3 bases at V and 0 bases at J, with 9 bases in the middle. CDR3 length: 14 residues. The CDR3 bases are TGTGCCAGTAGTATTCGGACAGCCTCCTACGAGCAGTACTTC. Its protein product is CASSIRTASYEQYF.

This clone was recorded once. This chain links TRBV7-9 with TRBJ2-5; D is possibly TRBD1 (6 bases). This CDR3 spans 12 amino acids. CDR1 and CDR2 from the germline V gene are SEHNR and FQNEAQ (reference sequence). Trimming cost V 5 bases and J 5 bases, with 9 bases left between them. The CDR3 DNA reads as TGTGCCAGCAGCCGACAGGAGGAGACCCAGTACTTC. It is translated as CASSRQEETQYF.

The chain links TRBV2 to TRBJ2-1; 13 bases are a match to TRBD2. This CDR3 contains 15 residues. Germline trimming cut 5 bases from V and 5 bases from J; bases unmatched to any gene: 3. The germline gives CDR1 SNHLY, CDR2 FYNNEI. The CDR3 loop is CASSLGLAGDNEQFF. The CDR3 DNA reads TGTGCCAGCAGTCTAGGACTAGCGGGAGACAATGAGCAGTTCTTC. The complete variable domain, with remaining parts taken from reference TRBV2 and TRBJ2-1, reads EPEVTQTPSHQVTQMGQEVILRCVPISNHLYFYWYRQILGQKVEFLVSFYNNEISEKSEIFDDQFSVERPDGSNFTLKIRSTKLEDSAMYFCASSLGLAGDNEQFFGPGTRLTVL.

This sequence joins TRBV27 and TRBJ1-1; D is possibly TRBD1 (6 bases). Germline-derived CDR1 and CDR2 are MNHEY and SMNVEV (reference sequence). The ends were cut back, 6 bases at V and 1 base at J, with 12 bases in the middle. CDR3 length equals 14 residues. The CDR3: CASSKRGKNTEAFF. CDR3 DNA: TGTGCCAGCAGCAAAAGGGGGAAGAACACTGAAGCTTTCTTT.

V and J are TRBV25-1 and TRBJ2-2, with D possibly being TRBD1 (5 bases). Per the germline V gene, CDR1 is MGHDK and CDR2 is SYGVNS. V lost 5 bases, J lost 1 base, and 11 bases lay in between. CDR3 length: 15 residues. CDR3 in amino acids: CASSSPTENTGELFF. CDR3 DNA: TGTGCCAGCAGTTCCCCGACAGAGAACACCGGGGAGCTGTTTTTT.

The genes are TRBV5-1 and TRBJ2-1; the match to TRBD2 covers 14 bases. This CDR3 has 15 amino acids. After removal of 0 bases from V and 9 bases from J, the junction contained 2 bases not matched to a gene. Looked up from germline, CDR1 is SGHRS and CDR2 is YFSETQ. In nucleotides, the CDR3 is TGCGCCAGCAGCTTGGTGGGACTAGCGGGAGCTGAGCAGTTCTTC. Its protein product is CASSLVGLAGAEQFF.

Points on this clone: At the DNA level, this CDR3 is encoded by other sequences in the same sample as well. The chain links TRBV5-4 to TRBJ2-7, with 10 bases identical to TRBD1. The germline V gene encodes CDR1 SGHNT and CDR2 YYREEE (reference sequence). Trimming took 3 bases from V and 2 from J; bases not matched to a gene: 5. This CDR3 has 15 residues. This CDR3 is CASSSRQGATYEQYF. CDR3 DNA sequence: TGTGCCAGCAGCTCCAGACAGGGGGCTACCTACGAGCAGTACTTC.

This clone was counted once. The chain links TRBV5-6 to TRBJ2-1; the D is unclear. Germline V lookup: CDR1 SGHDT, CDR2 YYEEEE. Deletions cut 0 bases from V and 10 bases from J, with 11 bases between. This CDR3 has 13 amino acids. The CDR3 sequence: CASSLGLVGEQFF. The CDR3 coding sequence is TGTGCCAGCAGCTTGGGTCTAGTCGGGGAGCAGTTCTTC.

The gene calls are TRBV4-1 and TRBJ2-2; D gene uncertain. CDR3 size: 12 residues. Germline V gives CDR1 MGHRA, CDR2 YSYEKL. Between the trimmed V and J ends, which lost 1 base and 7 bases, there was a span of 4 bases. CDR3 coding DNA: TGCGCCAGCAGCCAAGGGGGCGGGGAGCTGTTTTTT. Translating gives CASSQGGGELFF.

The chain joins TRBV7-2 to TRBJ2-7; possibly TRBD1 for D (6 bases). The CDR3 consists of 14 residues. Trimming took 8 bases from V and 1 from J, leaving 15 bases between them. The germline CDR1 and CDR2 sequences are SGHTA and FQGNSA. In nucleotides, the CDR3 is TGTGCCAGCCAGACCACGGACAGTTCCTACGAGCAGTACTTC. Residues: CASQTTDSSYEQYF.

The V call is TRBV27, the J call TRBJ2-5; D might be TRBD2 (5 bases). This CDR3 region has 17 residues. Trimming pared 5 bases from V and 5 bases from J, leaving 24 bases between. Germline V gene data show CDR1 as MNHEY and CDR2 as SMNVEV (reference sequence). Here the CDR3 DNA reads TGTGCCAGCAGTAGCCCCTCAGACCCAAACAGAGGGGAGACCCAGTACTTC. Amino acid sequence: CASSSPSDPNRGETQYF.

The chain carries TRBV30 and TRBJ2-1; D gene unclear. The CDR3 is made up of 14 amino acids. V lost 3 bases to trimming and J lost 6 bases, with 15 bases between them. Germline CDR1 is GTSNPN and CDR2 is SVGIG (reference sequence). The CDR3 region is CAWRGSNAVNEQFF. The CDR3, as DNA: TGTGCCTGGAGGGGAAGTAATGCCGTCAATGAGCAGTTCTTC.

This clone was picked up a small number of times. The V call is TRBV11-2, the J call TRBJ1-1; no clear D. V dropped 1 base and J dropped 8 bases, with 14 bases sitting between them. The CDR3 is 14 residues long. Germline V gene data show CDR1 as SGHAT and CDR2 as FQNNGV. The CDR3, as DNA: TGTGCCAGCAGCTTAGTCAACGGGCCTTCAGAAGCTTTCTTT. Protein sequence: CASSLVNGPSEAFF.

J is TRBJ1-6 and V is TRBV5-1; 11 bases fit TRBD1. Per the germline V gene, CDR1 is SGHRS and CDR2 is YFSETQ. This CDR3 has 16 residues. With V trimmed by 3 bases and J by 9 bases, 8 bases remained unmatched. This chain's CDR3 is CASSSRWDRGTSPLHF. CDR3 nucleotide sequence: TGCGCCAGCAGCTCACGCTGGGACAGGGGGACTTCACCCCTCCACTTT.

This clone has a single count. CDR3 sequence (DNA): TGTGCCAGCAGTTCAGGGACTAGCGGGAGAGTGGGTGAGCAGTTCTTC. Residues: CASSSGTSGRVGEQFF. V gene TRBV28 combines with J gene TRBJ2-1, with 14 bases fitting TRBD2. Looked up from germline, CDR1 is MDHEN and CDR2 is SYDVKM. Losses at the gene ends were 4 bases for V and 9 bases for J; bases not matched to a gene: 8. This CDR3 is 16 amino acids long. Variable domain in full (rest from reference TRBV28 and TRBJ2-1): DVKVTQSSRYLVKRTGEKVFLECVQDMDHENMFWYRQDPGLGLRLIYFSYDVKMKEKGDIPEGYSVSREKKERFSLILESASTNQTSMYLCASSSGTSGRVGEQFFGPGTRLTVL.

The table lists this clone with a few counts. Other DNA variants within this sample encode the same CDR3. The chain joins TRBV15 to TRBJ1-2; tentative D call: TRBD1 (6 bases). In germline, CDR1 is LNHNV, CDR2 YYDKDF (reference sequence). This CDR3 is built from 14 residues. The V gene lost 3 bases and the J gene lost 1 base, with 9 bases spanning the gap. For the CDR3, the DNA is TGTGCCACCAGCAGGGACAGAGGTAACTATGGCTACACCTTC. It codes for CATSRDRGNYGYTF.

The chain recombines TRBV28 with TRBJ1-3; the D is unclear. CDR3 length: 15 amino acids. Trimming pared 3 bases from V and 0 bases from J, leaving 9 bases between. Germline CDR1 and CDR2: MDHEN and SYDVKM. In nucleotides, the CDR3 is TGTGCCAGCAGTTTGTTCCCAGGCTCTGGAAACACCATATATTTT. It specifies CASSLFPGSGNTIYF.

This chain connects TRBV6-5 to TRBJ2-7; TRBD2 matches at 9 bases. Per germline, CDR1 MNHEY and CDR2 SVGAGI. With 0 bases clipped from V and 4 bases from J, the junction kept 7 bases outside the gene matches. This CDR3 contains 16 residues. CDR3 sequence (DNA): TGTGCCAGCAGTTACTCGTTTCCTAGCGGGGCTTACGAGCAGTACTTC. It specifies CASSYSFPSGAYEQYF.